This TCR beta chain is from a study of shared clonotypes between healthy human individuals. Looking at the study overall: For every donor, three CD4 naive, three CD4 memory, two CD8 naive and one CD8 memory plates were used. Overall study results and limits: Non-shared clonotypes displayed generation probabilities falling below those of clonotypes present in all four donors. Naive CD4 clonotype sharing across a few donors was 5% to 6%.

Generated by immunoSEQ multiplex PCR, the TCRdb table keeps only in-frame clones and is missing some. Of about 680,000 clones in the sample, about 90% are singletons; the top ten hold approximately 22%. This clone was seen more than once but under ten times. Its antigen remains unknown. The ends lost 4 bases at V and 4 bases at J; junction bases unmatched: 5. CDR3 length: 15 residues. The V gene's germline CDR1 is SGDLS and CDR2 YYNGEE. CD45RO-negative cells were positively selected for CCR7, leaving out terminally differentiated effector memory CD45RA+ cells. Sequenced material: naive CD8+ T cells sorted from blood. The chain recombines TRBV9 with TRBJ2-2, with 9 bases fitting TRBD2. This receptor was identified in a man aged 25-45 years in good health. CDR3 residues: CASSPAGGSTGELFF. CDR3 coding DNA: TGTGCCAGCAGCCCCGCGGGGGGGAGCACCGGGGAGCTGTTTTTT.